A single sample is the source of the 24 T cell receptor beta chains below, sequenced in a study of T cells in localized non-small cell lung cancer. Only in-frame clones appear in the TCRdb table, and some are missing; sequencing was by immunoSEQ multiplex PCR. The sample records roughly 1,300 clones, roughly 40% being singletons. This specimen consisted of lung tumor tissue, obtained before any cancer treatment. The receptors come from a male donor at least 60 years old with stage III lung adenocarcinoma.

There are a few counts of this clone. This chain links TRBV6-7 with TRBJ2-1, with a weak D call TRBD1 (6 bases). TRBV6-7 is an ORF; its function is uncertain. The CDR3 loop spans 15 amino acids. Between the trimmed V and J ends, which lost 2 bases and 2 bases, there was a span of 10 bases. The CDR3 DNA sequence: TGTGCCAGCAGTTACGGCAGGGGCCCCTACAATGAGCAGTTCTTC. It translates to CASSYGRGPYNEQFF.

The chain couples TRBV19 to TRBJ2-7; 8 nucleotides match TRBD1. The germline CDR1 and CDR2 sequences are LNHDA and SQIVND (reference sequence). This CDR3 comprises 13 residues. Trimming removed 4 bases from V and 8 bases from J; junction bases left unmatched: 7. The DNA for the CDR3 is TGTGCCAGTAGTACCGGGACAGGAGGCAAGCAGTACTTC. Translating gives CASSTGTGGKQYF.

This clone showed up just a few times. V and J are TRBV11-3 and TRBJ1-4; D not resolved. CDR1 SGHNT and CDR2 YENEEA come from the germline V gene. The CDR3 loop spans 14 amino acids. Trimming removed 2 bases from V and 4 bases from J, with 8 bases in between. As DNA, the CDR3 is TGTGCCAGCAGCTTACAAGGGAATAATGAAAAACTGTTTTTT. Protein sequence: CASSLQGNNEKLFF.

The chain has TRBV10-2 and TRBJ1-1; D not resolved. This CDR3 has 13 residues. With 3 bases removed from V and 2 bases from J, the gap between germline ends came to 7 bases. Germline-derived CDR1 and CDR2 are WSHSY and SAAADI. The CDR3 DNA follows: TGCGCCAGCAGTGAAGTCTACAACACTGAAGCTTTCTTT. Protein sequence: CASSEVYNTEAFF.

V usage is TRBV14 and J usage is TRBJ2-5; 9 bases agree with TRBD1. Per germline, CDR1 SGHDN and CDR2 FVKESK. The CDR3 consists of 13 residues. Trimming cost V 4 bases and J 5 bases; bases outside gene matches: 2. CDR3 sequence (DNA): TGTGCCAGCAGCCGGGACAGGGCCGAGACCCAGTACTTC. It encodes CASSRDRAETQYF.

This clone has more than one count but fewer than ten. This sequence joins TRBV9 and TRBJ2-5; 8 positions match TRBD1. Losses at the gene ends were 0 bases for V and 2 bases for J; bases not matched to a gene: 6. The V gene's germline CDR1 is SGDLS and CDR2 YYNGEE. CDR3 length: 16 amino acids. The CDR3 DNA reads TGTGCCAGCAGCGTAGACGGGACAGGACTTCAAGAGACCCAGTACTTC. The encoded protein is CASSVDGTGLQETQYF. Using reference TRBV9 and TRBJ2-5 for the parts outside the CDR3, the full variable domain is DSGVTQTPKHLITATGQRVTLRCSPRSGDLSVYWYQQSLDQGLQFLIQYYNGEERAKGNILERFSAQQFPDLHSELNLSSLELGDSALYFCASSVDGTGLQETQYFGPGTRLLVL.

The chain carries TRBV9 and TRBJ2-1, with 11 positions matching TRBD2. Germline V CDR1 and CDR2: SGDLS, YYNGEE. CDR3 length: 15 residues. V lost 4 bases to trimming and J lost 3 bases; unmatched junction nucleotides: 3. This CDR3 is CASSPTSGGYNEQFF. The CDR3 bases are TGTGCCAGCAGCCCAACTAGCGGGGGCTACAATGAGCAGTTCTTC.

This chain links TRBV18 with TRBJ2-2, with D possibly being TRBD1 or TRBD2 (5 bases each). The CDR3 runs to 16 residues. V lost 0 bases, J lost 3 bases, and 11 bases lay in between. Germline CDR1 KGHSH, CDR2 LQKENI. CDR3 sequence: CASSPPAWGYTGELFF. DNA for the CDR3: TGTGCCAGCTCACCACCGGCTTGGGGGTACACCGGGGAGCTGTTTTTT. Looking up the rest from reference TRBV18 and TRBJ2-2 gives the full variable domain: NAGVMQNPRHLVRRRGQEARLRCSPMKGHSHVYWYRQLPEEGLKFMVYLQKENIIDESGMPKERFSAEFPKEGPSILRIQQVVRGDSAAYFCASSPPAWGYTGELFFGEGSRLTVL.

This clone is large (0.1 to 1%) in the sample. The chain combines TRBV11-3 with TRBJ1-2; D not certain. The germline V and J ends were trimmed by 4 bases and 3 bases, with 15 bases remaining between them. Per germline, CDR1 SGHNT and CDR2 YENEEA. This CDR3 has 15 residues. As DNA, the CDR3 is TGTGCCAGCAGCTCCGGTATGAGGAGGGACTATGGCTACACCTTC. It codes for CASSSGMRRDYGYTF.

This chain connects TRBV6-8 to TRBJ1-1; D call uncertain. The CDR3 is made up of 15 amino acids. Looked up from germline, CDR1 is MNHGY and CDR2 is SAAAGT. Trimming cost V 2 bases and J 4 bases, with 14 bases left between them. CDR3 loop: CASSYHGPRGTEAFF. CDR3 DNA sequence: TGTGCCAGCAGTTACCACGGACCCCGGGGCACTGAAGCTTTCTTT.

The chain links TRBV6-8 to TRBJ1-1; no definite D call. From germline, CDR1 is MNHGY and CDR2 SAAAGT. There are 15 residues in the CDR3. V gave up 10 bases and J gave up 3 bases, with 21 bases separating them. Here the CDR3 DNA reads TGTGCCATCAGGCTGCGGACCGGGAAGTACACTGAAGCTTTCTTT. This translates into CAIRLRTGKYTEAFF.

This chain joins TRBV12-5 and TRBJ2-3; TRBD2 agrees at 9 bases. The CDR3 spans 13 residues. Germline V gene lookup returns CDR1 LGHNT and CDR2 FRNRAP. The CDR3, as DNA: TGTGCCAGTAGCGGGGGCAGCACAGATACGCAGTATTTT. It codes for CASSGGSTDTQYF.

There are a few counts of this clone. The V gene is TRBV6-8, the J gene TRBJ1-1; D remains ambiguous. The germline CDR1 and CDR2 sequences are MNHGY and SAAAGT. Trimming shortened V by 10 bases and J by 0 bases, and 12 bases separated the two germline ends. This CDR3 is 13 amino acids long. CDR3 DNA: TGTGCCACAGGACGGTTTATGAACACTGAAGCTTTCTTT. This codes for CATGRFMNTEAFF.

This clone was seen a handful of times. The V gene is TRBV19, the J gene TRBJ2-3; D is possibly TRBD1 or TRBD2 (5 bases each). Germline V gene data show CDR1 as LNHDA and CDR2 as SQIVND (reference sequence). The CDR3 consists of 14 residues. V lost 6 bases and J 1 base, leaving 11 bases between the germline ends. CDR3 sequence (DNA): TGTGCCAGTAGCGCCGTGGGGGGCACAGATACGCAGTATTTT. Protein product: CASSAVGGTDTQYF.

This clone was recorded once. The chain links TRBV19 to TRBJ2-3; perhaps D is TRBD1 or TRBD2 (5 bases each). This CDR3 contains 14 residues. V lost 3 bases to trimming and J lost 4 bases, with 11 bases between them. The V gene's germline CDR1 is LNHDA and CDR2 SQIVND (reference sequence). CDR3 sequence reads: CASSMRGIADTQYF. Here the CDR3 DNA reads TGTGCCAGTAGTATGAGGGGAATTGCAGATACGCAGTATTTT.

In this sample, this clone turned up a few times. This rearrangement joins TRBV28 to TRBJ2-7; either TRBD1 or TRBD2 may supply D (6 bases each). V gave up 8 bases and J gave up 2 bases, with 19 bases separating them. Germline values: CDR1 MDHEN, CDR2 SYDVKM. The CDR3 is 15 amino acids. The CDR3 loop is CASRTGGGAPYEQYF. The CDR3 DNA follows: TGTGCCAGCCGAACAGGAGGGGGAGCCCCCTACGAGCAGTACTTC. Together with reference TRBV28 and TRBJ2-7, the CDR3 gives the full variable domain: DVKVTQSSRYLVKRTGEKVFLECVQDMDHENMFWYRQDPGLGLRLIYFSYDVKMKEKGDIPEGYSVSREKKERFSLILESASTNQTSMYLCASRTGGGAPYEQYFGPGTRLTVT.

This CDR3 is CATGREVVEQFF. CDR3 DNA: TGTGCCACCGGGAGGGAAGTGGTTGAGCAGTTCTTC. The V and J genes are TRBV19 and TRBJ2-1; 8 positions match TRBD2. V was clipped by 10 bases and J by 9 bases; unmatched bases: 8. The CDR3 contains 12 residues. The germline gives CDR1 LNHDA, CDR2 SQIVND (reference sequence).

The V call is TRBV30, the J call TRBJ1-5; 12 bases align to TRBD1. CDR1 and CDR2 (germline): GTSNPN, SVGIG (reference sequence). This CDR3 comprises 18 residues. V trimming: 2 bases; J trimming: 1 base; junction bases outside the gene matches: 9. The CDR3 spells CAWSRGTGGARSNQPQHF. CDR3 DNA: TGTGCCTGGAGTCGCGGGACAGGGGGCGCGCGGAGCAATCAGCCCCAGCATTTT.

The chain uses TRBV18 and TRBJ1-3, with D unclear. Germline-derived CDR1 and CDR2 are KGHSH and LQKENI. The CDR3 length is 12 residues. Trimming removed 8 bases at V and 4 bases at J, with 9 bases between. CDR3 sequence reads: CASRPQGNTIYF. The DNA for the CDR3 is TGTGCCAGCCGACCCCAGGGAAACACCATATATTTT.

This clone was seen a handful of times. The gene calls are TRBV28 and TRBJ2-5; D possibly corresponds to TRBD1 (6 bases). The V end lost 4 bases, the J end lost 3 bases, and 15 bases lay between the germline ends. The CDR3 has 15 residues. Germline V lookup: CDR1 MDHEN, CDR2 SYDVKM. The chain's CDR3 is CASSYLRTDKETQYF. CDR3 in DNA: TGTGCCAGCAGTTACCTTAGGACAGATAAAGAGACCCAGTACTTC.

This clone was detected a few times. This chain joins TRBV11-3 and TRBJ1-3; D is unresolved. From germline, CDR1 is SGHNT and CDR2 YENEEA. The V gene lost 5 bases and the J gene lost 0 bases, with 11 bases spanning the gap. The CDR3 length is 15 residues. The CDR3 protein is CASSPSGGSGNTIYF. The CDR3 region has the DNA TGTGCCAGCAGCCCAAGCGGTGGCTCTGGAAACACCATATATTTT.

The V and J genes are TRBV28 and TRBJ2-2; D may be TRBD1 (5 bases). Germline CDR1 reads MDHEN; CDR2 reads SYDVKM. This CDR3 has 14 residues. V shed 5 bases and J shed 3 bases, with 10 bases lying between them. The DNA for the CDR3 is TGTGCCAGCAGTCCCCAGGGATACACCGGGGAGCTGTTTTTT. It encodes CASSPQGYTGELFF.

The chain couples TRBV29-1 to TRBJ1-5, with D perhaps matching TRBD1 (5 bases). Per germline, CDR1 SQVTM and CDR2 ANQGSEA. This CDR3 has 12 residues. Trimming shortened V by 7 bases and J by 5 bases, and 12 bases separated the two germline ends. The CDR3 sequence: CSAKARDQPQHF. DNA of the CDR3: TGCAGCGCTAAAGCCAGGGATCAGCCCCAGCATTTT.

The rearrangement uses TRBV9 and TRBJ1-3; the D is unclear. Deletions cut 3 bases from V and 4 bases from J, with 5 bases between. Germline CDR1 and CDR2: SGDLS and YYNGEE. The CDR3 runs to 12 residues. The chain's CDR3 is CASSGLGNTIYF. For the CDR3, the DNA is TGTGCCAGCAGCGGGTTGGGAAACACCATATATTTT. Supplemented by reference TRBV9 and TRBJ1-3, the full variable domain reads DSGVTQTPKHLITATGQRVTLRCSPRSGDLSVYWYQQSLDQGLQFLIQYYNGEERAKGNILERFSAQQFPDLHSELNLSSLELGDSALYFCASSGLGNTIYFGEGSWLTVV.